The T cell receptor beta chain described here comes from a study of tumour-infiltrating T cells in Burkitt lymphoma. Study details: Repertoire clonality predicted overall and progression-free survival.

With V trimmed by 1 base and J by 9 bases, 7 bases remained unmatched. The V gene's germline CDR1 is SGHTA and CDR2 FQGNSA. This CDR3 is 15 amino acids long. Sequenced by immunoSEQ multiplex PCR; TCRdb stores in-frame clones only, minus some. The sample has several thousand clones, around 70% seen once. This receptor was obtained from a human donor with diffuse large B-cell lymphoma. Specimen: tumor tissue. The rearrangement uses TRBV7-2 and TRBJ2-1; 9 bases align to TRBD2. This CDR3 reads CASSLGRGGRSEQFF. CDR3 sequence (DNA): TGTGCCAGCAGCTTAGGGCGGGGGGGAAGGAGTGAGCAGTTCTTC.